This TCR beta chain emerged from a study of shared clonotypes between healthy human individuals. Replicate sorted-subset PCRs were loaded with around 200 ng DNA, roughly 33,000 T cell genomes. Only in-frame clones appear in the TCRdb table, and some are missing; sequencing was by immunoSEQ multiplex PCR. The sample yields over a million clones, approximately 80% seen once. Adult Caucasians living in Nashville, Tennessee made up all of the donors. This clone was detected many times. Its antigen remains unidentified. Germline CDR1 and CDR2: SGHTA and FQGNSA. The CDR3 extends over 16 amino acids. The V gene lost 3 bases and the J gene lost 2 bases, with 15 bases spanning the gap. Notes on the study in general: All-four-donor shared clonotypes had higher generation probabilities than non-shared clonotypes did. Memory subsets generally showed smaller estimated richness than naive subsets did.

This TCR came from a man younger than 30 in good health. Some clones in this sample may be carry-over from other donors' samples. The chain has TRBV7-2 and TRBJ2-3; unclear D gene. Source material: memory CD4+ T cells from PBMCs. The subset: CD45RA-negative fraction. CDR3 sequence (DNA): TGTGCCAGCAGCTTCGACTTCGCTCGGTTCACAGATACGCAGTATTTT. This gives the protein CASSFDFARFTDTQYF.